The entry that follows covers one T cell receptor beta chain sequence. No antigen is known for it. This sample was taken from a study of cytomegalovirus exposure and HLA in healthy donors. Background on the study: Within the Caucasian-associated ancestry cluster were 81% of the approximately 400 genotyped donors.

Primers: 60 Vbeta forward and 13 Jbeta reverse. Original methodology: Later, 65 million to 85 million unique TCR beta chains were counted in an analysis, and approximately 10 million of them were shared. Profiled with immunoSEQ multiplex PCR; TCRdb holds only in-frame clones, not every one. V and J calls and clone size are those listed in that table; D and trimming were worked out from the DNA. The data hold around 100,000 clones, with around 60% observed a single time. The V end lost 2 bases, the J end lost 1 base, and 8 bases lay between the germline ends. Germline V lookup: CDR1 SGDLS, CDR2 YYNGEE. The CDR3 extends over 14 amino acids. Study outcomes and limitations: About 90% or about 30% of the time was how often most TCR beta V segments were productive, according to an earlier analysis. It was 150 to 200 TCR beta chains that were listed as cytomegalovirus-associated.

This chain connects TRBV9 to TRBJ2-3; D remains ambiguous. This clonotype was obtained from a human donor in good health. The sample was PBMCs. This CDR3 is CASSVARGTDTQYF. Written as DNA, the CDR3 is TGTGCCAGCAGCGTGGCCCGGGGCACAGATACGCAGTATTTT.